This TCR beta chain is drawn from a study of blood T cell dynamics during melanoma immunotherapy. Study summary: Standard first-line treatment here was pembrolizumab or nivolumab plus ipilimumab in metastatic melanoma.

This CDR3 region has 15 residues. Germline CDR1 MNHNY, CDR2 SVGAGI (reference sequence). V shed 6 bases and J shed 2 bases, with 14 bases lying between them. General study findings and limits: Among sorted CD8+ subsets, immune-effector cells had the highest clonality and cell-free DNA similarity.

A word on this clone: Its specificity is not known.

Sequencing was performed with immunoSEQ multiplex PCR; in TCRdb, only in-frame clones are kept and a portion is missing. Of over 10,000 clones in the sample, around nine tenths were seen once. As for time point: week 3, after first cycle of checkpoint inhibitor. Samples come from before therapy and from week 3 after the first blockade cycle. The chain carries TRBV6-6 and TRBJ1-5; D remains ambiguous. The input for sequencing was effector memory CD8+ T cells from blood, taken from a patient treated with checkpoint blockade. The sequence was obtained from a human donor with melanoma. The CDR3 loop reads CASSPPRGGNQPQHF. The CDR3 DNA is TGTGCCAGCAGCCCCCCCAGAGGAGGCAATCAGCCCCAGCATTTT.